The entry below describes one T cell receptor (beta chain). The antigen is undetermined. Germline V gene sequence: CDR1 DFQATT, CDR2 SNEGSKA (reference sequence). With V trimmed by 0 bases and J by 10 bases, 15 bases remained unmatched. The length of the CDR3 is 16 residues. The data belong to a study of blood T cells in healthy people across ages. Study-wide findings and caveats: Diversity figures derived from one million T cells were judged to underestimate the true value.

Peripheral blood from each donor was collected in a volume of 9.5 to 10 milliliters. Total RNA amounts of at least 5 micrograms were extracted per sample. Sample-barcoded 5' priming and a J-beta primer mix drove a second PCR of roughly 6 to 12 cycles. TCRdb analysed the 5' RACE reads with MiXCR anew, one entry per CDR3 protein. The sample holds 2 million or so distinct CDR3 sequences, roughly 52% seen once. The sequenced sample consisted of blood. This TCR was recovered from a woman in her thirties or forties in good health. The chain has TRBV20-1 and TRBJ2-3, with 8 bases lining up with TRBD2. This CDR3 is CSARDIGGAGGSPQYF. In DNA form, the CDR3 reads TGCAGTGCTAGAGATATTGGGGGGGCGGGGGGCTCTCCGCAGTATTTT.